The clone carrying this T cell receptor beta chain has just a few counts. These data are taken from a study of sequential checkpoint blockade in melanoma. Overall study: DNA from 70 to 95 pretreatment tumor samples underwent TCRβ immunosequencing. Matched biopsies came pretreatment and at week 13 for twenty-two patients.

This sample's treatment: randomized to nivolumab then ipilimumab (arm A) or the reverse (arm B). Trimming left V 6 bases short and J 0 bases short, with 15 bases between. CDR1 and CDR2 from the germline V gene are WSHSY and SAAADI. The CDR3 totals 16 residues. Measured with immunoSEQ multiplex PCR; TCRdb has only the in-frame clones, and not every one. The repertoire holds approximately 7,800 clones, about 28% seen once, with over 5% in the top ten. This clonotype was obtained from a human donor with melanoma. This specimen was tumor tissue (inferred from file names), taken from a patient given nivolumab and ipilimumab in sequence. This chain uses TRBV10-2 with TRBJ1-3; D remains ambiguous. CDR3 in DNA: TGCGCCAGCAGCCCCGGCGGGCTGAGCTCTGGAAACACCATATATTTT. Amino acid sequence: CASSPGGLSSGNTIYF.